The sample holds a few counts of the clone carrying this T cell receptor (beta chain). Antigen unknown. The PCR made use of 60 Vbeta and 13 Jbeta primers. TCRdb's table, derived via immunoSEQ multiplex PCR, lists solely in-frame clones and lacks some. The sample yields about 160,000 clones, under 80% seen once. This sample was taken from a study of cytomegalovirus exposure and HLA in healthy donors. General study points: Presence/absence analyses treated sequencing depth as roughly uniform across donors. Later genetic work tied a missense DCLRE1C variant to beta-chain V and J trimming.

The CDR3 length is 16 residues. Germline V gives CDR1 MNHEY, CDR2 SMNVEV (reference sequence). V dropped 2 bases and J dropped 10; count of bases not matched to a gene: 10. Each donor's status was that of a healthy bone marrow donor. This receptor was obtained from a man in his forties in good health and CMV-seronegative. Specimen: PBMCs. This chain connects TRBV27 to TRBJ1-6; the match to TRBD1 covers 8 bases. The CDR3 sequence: CASSLLGQGKGSPLHF. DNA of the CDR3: TGTGCCAGCAGTTTACTTGGACAGGGCAAGGGCTCACCCCTCCACTTT.